These 26 T cell receptor beta chains were all obtained from the same sample, sequenced in a study of T cells in Graves' hyperthyroidism and ophthalmopathy. The investigators amplified TCR beta CDR3 regions from RNA transcripts. During a first-round RT-PCR of the TCR CDR3, the HTBI primer set was used. TCRdb analysed the multiplex PCR reads with MiXCR anew, one entry per CDR3 protein. This table has 600,000 to 900,000 distinct CDR3 sequences, approximately 16% appearing once. The specimen was blood. These receptors all come from a man younger than 35 with Graves' hyperthyroidism.

This clonotype was detected only a few times. The rearrangement links TRBV4-1 to TRBJ1-5, with D unclear. The CDR3 runs 14 residues. Trimming left V 1 base short and J 4 bases short, with 8 bases between. CDR1 is MGHRA and CDR2 is YSYEKL in the germline V gene. For the CDR3, the DNA is TGCGCCAGCAGCCAAGGCACCTGGAATCAGCCCCAGCATTTT. This codes for CASSQGTWNQPQHF.

The chain couples TRBV7-2 to TRBJ2-5; D perhaps matches TRBD2 (6 bases). V gave up 1 base and J gave up 4 bases, with 13 bases separating them. The germline CDR1 and CDR2 sequences are SGHTA and FQGNSA. CDR3 length: 15 amino acids. The CDR3 DNA sequence: TGTGCCAGCAGCTTAGTGCGGGAAATCAGAGAGACCCAGTACTTC. Encoded protein: CASSLVREIRETQYF.

This clonotype has at least ten counts. The chain is built from TRBV2 and TRBJ2-7, with 7 bases that match TRBD1. Germline loops: CDR1 SNHLY, CDR2 FYNNEI. The ends lost 6 bases at V and 2 bases at J; junction bases unmatched: 4. The CDR3 runs 13 residues. CDR3 loop: CASRPGQTYEQYF. CDR3 in DNA: TGTGCCAGCAGGCCGGGACAGACCTACGAGCAGTACTTC.

Many counts were recorded for this clonotype. In DNA form, the CDR3 reads TGTGCCAGCAGTGAATGGGGACCGACCCGGGGAGAGCAGTACTTC. As protein: CASSEWGPTRGEQYF. The chain has TRBV2 and TRBJ2-7, with D possibly being TRBD1 or TRBD2 (5 bases each). CDR1 and CDR2 (germline): SNHLY, FYNNEI. Trimming pared 2 bases from V and 7 bases from J, leaving 18 bases between. The CDR3 is 15 amino acids. Full variable domain (missing parts from reference TRBV2 and TRBJ2-7): EPEVTQTPSHQVTQMGQEVILRCVPISNHLYFYWYRQILGQKVEFLVSFYNNEISEKSEIFDDQFSVERPDGSNFTLKIRSTKLEDSAMYFCASSEWGPTRGEQYFGPGTRLTVT.

This chain links TRBV3-1 with TRBJ2-7; 7 nucleotides match TRBD1. CDR1 LGHDT and CDR2 YNNKEL come from the germline V gene (reference sequence). With 4 bases clipped from V and 5 bases from J, the junction kept 11 bases outside the gene matches. CDR3 length: 15 residues. CDR3 DNA: TGTGCCAGCAGCCGAAACAGGGGAACTTGGAACGAGCAGTACTTC. As protein: CASSRNRGTWNEQYF.

This clonotype was seen ten or more times. The chain has TRBV2 and TRBJ2-5, with D unclear. There are 13 residues in the CDR3. The germline CDR1 and CDR2 sequences are SNHLY and FYNNEI. V was cut by 4 bases and J by 1 base, with 7 bases left in between. The CDR3 loop is CASSGTIQETQYF. The CDR3, as DNA: TGTGCCAGCAGTGGGACCATCCAAGAGACCCAGTACTTC.

This rearrangement joins TRBV11-2 to TRBJ2-7, with 9 bases identical to TRBD1. The trim removed 4 bases at V and 0 bases at J, leaving 4 bases unmatched. There are 15 residues in the CDR3. The germline V gene has CDR1 SGHAT and CDR2 FQNNGV. The CDR3 sequence is CASSSLQGASYEQYF. CDR3 sequence (DNA): TGTGCCAGCAGCTCGTTACAGGGGGCCTCCTACGAGCAGTACTTC.

This chain uses TRBV10-3 with TRBJ2-7, with D possibly TRBD2 on 6 matching bases. The CDR3 has 16 residues. V was shortened by 4 bases and J by 5 bases, with 21 bases between the two germline ends. Per germline, CDR1 ENHRY and CDR2 SYGVKD. Here the CDR3 DNA reads TGTGCCATCAGTGCCTATGGGACTGGGAGTAGAAACGAGCAGTACTTC. It yields the protein CAISAYGTGSRNEQYF.

In this sample, this clonotype turned up many times. Here the CDR3 reads CSVWTSGPYNEQFF. The CDR3 region has the DNA TGCAGTGTCTGGACTAGCGGGCCTTACAATGAGCAGTTCTTC. The gene calls are TRBV20-1 and TRBJ2-1; 11 bases are shared with TRBD2. Trimming at V came to 7 bases and at J to 4 bases, leaving 6 bases not matched to a gene. Germline assignment: CDR1 DFQATT and CDR2 SNEGSKA (reference sequence). CDR3 length equals 14 residues.

This clonotype was seen many times. The chain joins TRBV2 to TRBJ2-2; D uncertain. Germline CDR1 is SNHLY and CDR2 is FYNNEI. This CDR3 is 15 amino acids long. Trimming took off 0 bases at V and 4 bases at J, with 9 bases between the two ends. CDR3 DNA sequence: TGTGCCAGCAGTGAAGCTGGGTCAGGCACCGGGGAGCTGTTTTTT. Its protein is CASSEAGSGTGELFF.

The sample holds a few counts of this clonotype. The chain links TRBV6-5 to TRBJ2-1, with D possibly TRBD2 on 5 matching bases. V was shortened by 0 bases and J by 7 bases, with 13 bases between the two germline ends. In germline, CDR1 is MNHEY, CDR2 SVGAGI. The CDR3 is made up of 15 amino acids. This CDR3 reads CASSYSSAPTNEQFF. The CDR3 nucleotides are TGTGCCAGCAGTTACTCTAGCGCCCCCACAAATGAGCAGTTCTTC.

The rearrangement links TRBV27 to TRBJ2-2; D not resolved. Per germline, CDR1 MNHEY and CDR2 SMNVEV (reference sequence). Trimming removed 3 bases at V and 6 bases at J, with 8 bases between. CDR3 length: 13 amino acids. Written as DNA, the CDR3 is TGTGCCAGCAGTTTTCTCTTGGCCGGGGAGCTGTTTTTT. This encodes CASSFLLAGELFF.

The chain is built from TRBV5-4 and TRBJ1-4, with D possibly matching TRBD1 (5 bases). V lost 3 bases, J lost 10 bases, and 22 bases lay in between. The CDR3 consists of 16 residues. Germline V gene sequence: CDR1 SGHNT, CDR2 YYREEE (reference sequence). The CDR3 sequence: CASSSDTGARRGKLFF. The CDR3 nucleotides are TGTGCCAGCAGCTCTGACACCGGGGCCCGGAGGGGAAAACTGTTTTTT.

This clonotype was recorded many times. The CDR3 DNA sequence: TGTGCCAGCACTTCCCCGGGACAGGCACGGGAGCAGTACTTC. Encoded protein: CASTSPGQAREQYF. The gene calls are TRBV6-2 or TRBV6-3 and TRBJ2-7; TRBD1 agrees at 8 bases. Unmatched junction bases numbered 12, after V lost 7 bases and J lost 7 bases. The V gene's germline CDR1 is MNHEY and CDR2 SVGEGT. This CDR3 spans 14 amino acids.

The J gene is TRBJ1-2, the V gene TRBV12-3 or TRBV12-4; D gene uncertain. The length of the CDR3 is 13 residues. V lost 0 bases and J 10 bases, leaving 12 bases between the germline ends. This CDR3 is CASSLAAVRYYTF. The CDR3 coding sequence is TGTGCCAGCAGTTTAGCGGCAGTCCGGTACTACACCTTC.

V and J are TRBV10-1 and TRBJ2-1; D possibly corresponds to TRBD1 (6 bases). The ends were cut back, 3 bases at V and 12 bases at J, with 12 bases in the middle. The CDR3 is 12 residues long. Germline V gene lookup returns CDR1 WNHNN and CDR2 SYGVQD (reference sequence). CDR3 amino acids: CASSDQGFGQFF. CDR3 in DNA: TGCGCCAGCAGTGATCAGGGGTTCGGGCAGTTCTTC.

This clonotype was counted ten times or more. The chain has TRBV7-9 and TRBJ2-1; TRBD1 is a possible D gene (5 bases). Germline assignment: CDR1 SEHNR and CDR2 FQNEAQ (reference sequence). The CDR3 has 15 amino acids. Between the trimmed V and J ends, which lost 5 bases and 2 bases, there was a span of 13 bases. The CDR3 region has the DNA TGTGCCAGCAGCCCGACAGCCGTGACCTACAATGAGCAGTTCTTC. Protein: CASSPTAVTYNEQFF.

This clonotype was observed many times. J is TRBJ1-5 and V is TRBV12-3 or TRBV12-4; no clear D. The CDR3 is 13 amino acids. Trimming cost V 6 bases and J 4 bases, with 10 bases left between them. CDR3 bases: TGTGCCAGCAGCATAAGTGGGAATCAGCCCCAGCATTTT. It codes for CASSISGNQPQHF.

This clonotype has only a few counts. This sequence joins TRBV14 and TRBJ1-2; D remains ambiguous. The CDR3 contains 16 residues. CDR1 and CDR2 from the germline V gene are SGHDN and FVKESK. V shed 1 base and J shed 4 bases, with 16 bases lying between them. The CDR3 sequence: CASSQGRTSGVYGYTF. The DNA of the CDR3 is TGTGCCAGCAGCCAAGGACGGACCTCGGGCGTCTATGGCTACACCTTC.

In this sample, this clonotype turned up a few times. J is TRBJ1-5 and V is TRBV12-3 or TRBV12-4, with 8 bases aligning to TRBD1. The CDR3 is made up of 18 amino acids. The V and J ends lost 1 base and 1 base, in that order; junction bases with no gene match: 9. Written as DNA, the CDR3 is TGTGCCAGCAGTTTAGGCAGGGGGCTAAGGTGGAGCAATCAGCCCCAGCATTTT. Residues: CASSLGRGLRWSNQPQHF.

V and J are TRBV20-1 and TRBJ2-1; D possibly corresponds to TRBD2 (6 bases). Per germline, CDR1 DFQATT and CDR2 SNEGSKA (reference sequence). The CDR3 has 15 residues. Trimming removed 2 bases from V and 9 bases from J, with 20 bases in between. For the CDR3, the DNA is TGCAGTGCTAGAAAACCGGGACTGGGATGGGGTGAGCAGTTCTTC. Protein sequence: CSARKPGLGWGEQFF.

This sequence joins TRBV28 and TRBJ2-2, with 11 bases lining up with TRBD2. The CDR3 has 16 residues. CDR1 and CDR2 (germline): MDHEN, SYDVKM. Trimming removed 7 bases from V and 3 bases from J; junction bases left unmatched: 7. CDR3 DNA sequence: TGTGCCAGCACCCTCCTAGCGGGAGGTTACACCGGGGAGCTGTTTTTT. It is translated as CASTLLAGGYTGELFF. Complete variable domain (other parts from reference TRBV28 and TRBJ2-2): DVKVTQSSRYLVKRTGEKVFLECVQDMDHENMFWYRQDPGLGLRLIYFSYDVKMKEKGDIPEGYSVSREKKERFSLILESASTNQTSMYLCASTLLAGGYTGELFFGEGSRLTVL.

The sample holds many counts of this clonotype. J is TRBJ1-2 and V is TRBV28; 8 bases line up with TRBD1. V lost 8 bases, J lost 8 bases, and 4 bases stayed unmatched. The CDR3 loop spans 11 amino acids. The germline V gene has CDR1 MDHEN and CDR2 SYDVKM. CDR3 in DNA: TGTGCCAGCTACAGGGGGGTCGGCTACACCTTC. Residues: CASYRGVGYTF.

This clonotype was recorded many times. V usage is TRBV2 and J usage is TRBJ1-1; TRBD1 agrees at 9 bases. This CDR3 has 17 amino acids. Germline V gene lookup returns CDR1 SNHLY and CDR2 FYNNEI. Trimming at V came to 7 bases and at J to 4 bases, leaving 16 bases not matched to a gene. The chain's CDR3 is CASTAAGTGTYGTEAFF. Here the CDR3 DNA reads TGTGCCAGCACCGCGGCGGGGACAGGGACCTACGGCACTGAAGCTTTCTTT.

This clonotype was seen repeatedly, ten times or more. The J gene is TRBJ2-7, the V gene TRBV3-1; 7 nucleotides line up with TRBD2. The CDR3 has 16 residues. The V segment lost 1 base and the J segment 6 bases; nucleotides outside the gene matches: 12. Germline CDR1 LGHDT, CDR2 YNNKEL (reference sequence). CDR3 nucleotides: TGTGCCAGCAGCCAAGGCCGCGGGAGCACAATCGGCGAGCAGTACTTC. Protein: CASSQGRGSTIGEQYF.

This clonotype was counted at least ten times. This chain connects TRBV2 to TRBJ2-1, with 10 bases that match TRBD2. The V gene's germline CDR1 is SNHLY and CDR2 FYNNEI. V lost 6 bases, J lost 8 bases, and 7 bases stayed unmatched. CDR3 length equals 14 residues. CDR3 sequence reads: CASSERGGWHEQFF. DNA of the CDR3: TGTGCCAGCAGCGAGCGGGGGGGGTGGCATGAGCAGTTCTTC.